The source of this TCR beta chain is a study of neurological immune-mediated disorders. Regarding the study as a whole: A possible signature was seen in one related-CDR3 cluster, into which phylogenetic grouping placed the repertoires of 18 of 34 multiple sclerosis patients. Healthy controls had more TCR clonal expansion than multiple sclerosis, which showed the least, whereas HTLV-1-associated myelopathy showed the most.

The method for making cDNA was 5'RACE, and it used 10-nucleotide random UMIs. One entry per CDR3 protein results from TCRdb running MiXCR on the 5' RACE reads. Found here are tens of thousands of distinct CDR3 sequences, around 4% of them singletons; the top ten hold 6.5%. This clonotype occurred many times. Its specificity is unknown. The CDR3 length is 12 residues. Trimming cost V 2 bases and J 5 bases, with 6 bases left between them. Per the germline V gene, CDR1 is KGHDR and CDR2 is SFDVKD. This clonotype was sampled from a man aged 60-69 years with multiple sclerosis. Sequenced material: PBMCs. This chain links TRBV24-1 with TRBJ2-7; D not certain. The CDR3 DNA sequence: TGTGCCACCAGTGATTCATACAACGAGCAGTACTTC. Protein sequence: CATSDSYNEQYF.